Each of the 7 T cell receptor beta chains below was sequenced from the same sample in a study of shared clonotypes between healthy human individuals. Sequencing was performed with immunoSEQ multiplex PCR; in TCRdb, only in-frame clones are kept and a portion is missing. This table holds some 2,000,000 clones, about 94% found once. CD45RO-negative cells were positively selected for CCR7, leaving out terminally differentiated effector memory CD45RA+ cells. The specimen was naive CD8+ T cells sorted from blood. Source of these receptors: a man between 18 and 29 years old in good health.

This chain joins TRBV19 and TRBJ2-5, with D maybe TRBD1 (6 bases). The CDR3 length is 13 residues. V was trimmed by 10 bases and J by 0 bases, leaving 12 bases between them. From germline, CDR1 is LNHDA and CDR2 SQIVND (reference sequence). The CDR3 protein is CATKGGNQETQYF. The CDR3 nucleotides read TGTGCCACTAAAGGGGGAAACCAAGAGACCCAGTACTTC. Full variable domain (remainder filled in from reference TRBV19 and TRBJ2-5): DGGITQSPKYLFRKEGQNVTLSCEQNLNHDAMYWYRQDPGQGLRLIYYSQIVNDFQKGDIAEGYSVSREKKESFPLTVTSAQKNPTAFYLCATKGGNQETQYFGPGTRLLVL.

This clone showed up just once. The genes are TRBV7-9 and TRBJ1-1; tentative D call: TRBD1 (6 bases). V was clipped by 4 bases and J by 0 bases, with 15 bases between them. The germline V gene has CDR1 SEHNR and CDR2 FQNEAQ (reference sequence). The CDR3 runs 16 residues. The CDR3 sequence: CASSSRWTEMNTEAFF. The CDR3 DNA reads as TGTGCCAGCAGCTCGAGGTGGACAGAGATGAACACTGAAGCTTTCTTT.

V usage is TRBV6-5 and J usage is TRBJ1-1; no definite D call. The CDR3 consists of 12 residues. V lost 6 bases to trimming and J lost 5 bases, with 10 bases between them. CDR1 and CDR2 (germline): MNHEY, SVGAGI. DNA for the CDR3: TGTGCCAGCAGGACAACGCGGACTGAAGCTTTCTTT. This sequence encodes CASRTTRTEAFF.

The chain uses TRBV29-1 and TRBJ2-5, with 8 bases aligning to TRBD1. This CDR3 contains 14 residues. Germline V gives CDR1 SQVTM, CDR2 ANQGSEA. The CDR3 sequence is CSTDLGTGQETQYF. The CDR3 DNA reads TGCAGTACTGACCTCGGGACAGGTCAAGAGACCCAGTACTTC.

This clone was recorded once. The J gene is TRBJ1-1, the V gene TRBV7-2, with D possibly matching TRBD1 (6 bases). The germline V and J ends were trimmed by 6 bases and 0 bases, with 17 bases remaining between them. Per germline, CDR1 SGHTA and CDR2 FQGNSA. The CDR3 is 16 residues long. The CDR3 sequence is CASREGGLDMNTEAFF. Here the CDR3 DNA reads TGTGCCAGCAGAGAGGGGGGTCTAGACATGAACACTGAAGCTTTCTTT.

As concerns this clone: This CDR3 is also generated by other DNA sequences in the sample. CDR3 loop: CASSQGEGSYEQYF. The CDR3 coding sequence is TGCGCCAGCAGCCAAGGGGAGGGCTCCTACGAGCAGTACTTC. The chain joins TRBV4-3 to TRBJ2-7, with 7 bases matching TRBD2. V lost 1 base and J lost 0; bases outside the gene matches: 0. Germline CDR1 reads LGHNA; CDR2 reads YSLEER. The length of the CDR3 is 14 residues.

This chain connects TRBV19 to TRBJ2-2; D perhaps matches TRBD2 (6 bases). The CDR3 runs to 17 residues. The V gene's germline CDR1 is LNHDA and CDR2 SQIVND (reference sequence). V was pared by 0 bases and J by 0 bases, with 11 bases between. CDR3 sequence (DNA): TGTGCCAGTAGTATAGATCAGGAGGGTTCGAACACCGGGGAGCTGTTTTTT. Translation gives CASSIDQEGSNTGELFF.